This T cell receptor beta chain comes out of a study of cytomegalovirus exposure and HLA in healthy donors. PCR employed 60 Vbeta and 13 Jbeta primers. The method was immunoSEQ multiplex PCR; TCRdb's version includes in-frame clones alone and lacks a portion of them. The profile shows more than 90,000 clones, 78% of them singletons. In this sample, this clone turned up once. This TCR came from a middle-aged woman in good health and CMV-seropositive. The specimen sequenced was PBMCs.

CDR3 coding DNA: TGTGCCAGCAGCCGAAGCGGGGTGGACTACGAGCAGTACTTC. This sequence encodes CASSRSGVDYEQYF. This rearrangement joins TRBV9 to TRBJ2-5, with 7 bases matching TRBD2. The J call may not be correct, given that the DNA end is closer to TRBJ2-7. CDR1 and CDR2 (germline): SGDLS, YYNGEE. The CDR3 has 14 amino acids.